These 20 T cell receptor beta chains came from one sample sequenced in a study of T cells after yellow fever vaccination. TCRdb analysed the 5' RACE reads with MiXCR anew, one entry per CDR3 protein. The table includes under 200,000 distinct CDR3 sequences, approximately 9.9% detected once. Material: CD8+ T cells sorted from PBMCs, obtained 15 days after the yellow fever booster vaccination. The receptors were sampled from a man younger than 30 who received the YFV17D yellow fever vaccine.

CDR3 sequence reads: CASSLMLAGGPDTQYF. The CDR3 DNA follows: TGTGCCAGCAGTTTAATGCTAGCGGGGGGGCCGGATACGCAGTATTTT. The V call is TRBV27, the J call TRBJ2-3, with TRBD2 identical over 12 bases. The germline V gene encodes CDR1 MNHEY and CDR2 SMNVEV (reference sequence). This CDR3 has 16 residues. J gave up 6 bases and V 2 bases, and 6 bases lay outside the gene matches.

This clonotype was detected a few times. The rearrangement links TRBV7-9 to TRBJ2-1; D perhaps matches TRBD2 (6 bases). Germline loops: CDR1 SEHNR, CDR2 FQNEAQ (reference sequence). Trimming stripped 5 bases from V and 6 bases from J, with 20 bases between. The CDR3 length is 16 residues. CDR3 nucleotides: TGTGCCAGCAGCCACAGTAGCGGCCCGGGCCCCAATGAGCAGTTCTTC. Its translation: CASSHSSGPGPNEQFF.

This clonotype was recorded a few times. This chain uses TRBV27 with TRBJ2-1; 12 bases are a match to TRBD1. CDR1 is MNHEY and CDR2 is SMNVEV in the germline V gene (reference sequence). With 6 bases clipped from V and 3 bases from J, the junction kept 12 bases outside the gene matches. The CDR3 contains 18 residues. CDR3 DNA: TGTGCCAGCAGCTTGGGACAGGGGGCTCCTGGGGTCTACAATGAGCAGTTCTTC. This gives the protein CASSLGQGAPGVYNEQFF.

The rearrangement joins TRBV12-3 or TRBV12-4 to TRBJ2-2; D remains unclear. This CDR3 has 14 residues. The germline V and J ends were trimmed by 10 bases and 1 base, with 13 bases remaining between them. The CDR3 spells CATLAPENTGELFF. CDR3 sequence (DNA): TGTGCCACCCTGGCCCCGGAGAACACCGGGGAGCTGTTTTTT.

This clonotype showed up just a few times. This chain joins TRBV12-3 or TRBV12-4 and TRBJ2-2; D remains ambiguous. The CDR3 length is 14 residues. Trimming took 7 bases from V and 5 from J, leaving 14 bases between them. CDR3 residues: CASTDRAETGELFF. CDR3 coding DNA: TGTGCCAGCACCGACCGGGCGGAGACCGGGGAGCTGTTTTTT.

Points on this clonotype: Possible read error: a much larger clone is one base away. V usage is TRBV12-3 or TRBV12-4 and J usage is TRBJ2-3; no clear D. This CDR3 region has 12 residues. CDR3 bases: TGTGCCAGCAGTTTAGACGCGGATACGAAGTATTTT. Translating gives CASSLDADTKYF.

This clonotype turned up a few times. The chain links TRBV7-2 to TRBJ1-1, with D perhaps matching TRBD1 (6 bases). V gave up 5 bases and J gave up 5 bases, with 18 bases separating them. The CDR3 consists of 15 residues. Germline V gives CDR1 SGHTA, CDR2 FQGNSA. The CDR3 coding sequence is TGTGCCAGCAGCAATATAACAGGGTCGAATACTGAAGCTTTCTTT. Protein: CASSNITGSNTEAFF. The whole variable domain, remainder taken from reference TRBV7-2 and TRBJ1-1, is GAGVSQSPSNKVTEKGKDVELRCDPISGHTALYWYRQSLGQGLEFLIYFQGNSAPDKSGLPSDRFSAERTGGSVSTLTIQRTQQEDSAVYLCASSNITGSNTEAFFGQGTRLTVV.

The chain combines TRBV9 with TRBJ2-1; D is undetermined. Germline assignment: CDR1 SGDLS and CDR2 YYNGEE. The length of the CDR3 is 15 residues. V was pared by 4 bases and J by 5 bases, with 16 bases between. CDR3 loop: CASSSAGWANNEQFF. For the CDR3, the DNA is TGTGCCAGCAGCTCCGCTGGGTGGGCCAACAATGAGCAGTTCTTC.

The V and J genes are TRBV29-1 and TRBJ1-4; D gene unclear. Germline V gives CDR1 SQVTM, CDR2 ANQGSEA. V was trimmed by 7 bases and J by 8 bases, leaving 14 bases between them. There are 12 residues in the CDR3. The CDR3 is CSAVPLGEKLFF. DNA of the CDR3: TGCAGCGCCGTTCCGCTGGGCGAAAAACTGTTTTTT.

This clonotype was found many times. The chain couples TRBV6-2 or TRBV6-3 to TRBJ2-2; D gene uncertain. The CDR3 has 12 residues. V was clipped by 0 bases and J by 5 bases, with 1 base between them. Germline CDR1 reads MNHEY; CDR2 reads SVGEGT. The CDR3: CASSYSTGELFF. Written as DNA, the CDR3 is TGTGCCAGCAGTTACTCGACCGGGGAGCTGTTTTTT.

The chain carries TRBV5-1 and TRBJ2-3; 9 nucleotides line up with TRBD1. CDR1 and CDR2 from the germline V gene are SGHRS and YFSETQ. V trimming: 4 bases; J trimming: 6 bases; junction bases outside the gene matches: 12. There are 16 residues in the CDR3. CDR3 in amino acids: CASSEDGQGHLDTQYF. For the CDR3, the DNA is TGCGCCAGCAGCGAAGATGGACAGGGGCATCTGGATACGCAGTATTTT.

There are many counts of this clonotype. In DNA, the CDR3 is TGTGCCAGCAGCTTGCGGGGGAGCTCCTACAATGAGCAGTTCTTC. Residues: CASSLRGSSYNEQFF. V usage is TRBV7-6 and J usage is TRBJ2-1; 7 bases match TRBD2. V was clipped by 3 bases and J by 0 bases; unmatched bases: 2. CDR1 SGHVS and CDR2 FNYEAQ come from the germline V gene. The length of the CDR3 is 15 residues.

This clonotype occurred a few times. CDR3 amino acids: CASSYSSTGPSWNEQFF. In nucleotides, the CDR3 is TGTGCCAGCAGTTACTCGAGTACCGGGCCTTCGTGGAATGAGCAGTTCTTC. The genes are TRBV6-5 and TRBJ2-1, with D unresolved. There are 17 residues in the CDR3. Looked up from germline, CDR1 is MNHEY and CDR2 is SVGAGI. V shed 0 bases and J shed 7 bases, with 19 bases lying between them.

Only a few counts were recorded for this clonotype. This chain links TRBV4-1 with TRBJ1-5; D gene unclear. This CDR3 spans 15 amino acids. CDR1 is MGHRA and CDR2 is YSYEKL in the germline V gene. V lost 5 bases and J lost 4, with 15 bases in between. CDR3 in DNA: TGCGCCAGCAGCGCAGTGTCGAGCCTGAATCAGCCCCAGCATTTT. Its protein is CASSAVSSLNQPQHF.

This clonotype was recorded a few times. The chain employs TRBV4-1 and TRBJ2-1; D unclear. Germline-derived CDR1 and CDR2 are MGHRA and YSYEKL. V gave up 0 bases and J gave up 3 bases, with 12 bases separating them. The CDR3 has 16 residues. The CDR3, as DNA: TGCGCCAGCAGCCAAGATCCCGCAGAAAGCTACAATGAGCAGTTCTTC. This encodes CASSQDPAESYNEQFF.

The chain employs TRBV27 and TRBJ2-7; possibly TRBD2 for D (5 bases). Per the germline V gene, CDR1 is MNHEY and CDR2 is SMNVEV (reference sequence). The V gene lost 0 bases and the J gene lost 2 bases, with 8 bases spanning the gap. The CDR3 runs 14 residues. The CDR3 region has the DNA TGTGCCAGCAGTTTATCGTCGGGAACCTACGAGCAGTACGTC. This codes for CASSLSSGTYEQYV.

With regard to this clonotype: This CDR3 fails to terminate in the conserved phenylalanine or tryptophan, so it likely reflects a read error. The DNA is left out, because the CDR3 cannot be placed on it with certainty; the CDR3 is given as TCRdb lists it. V usage is TRBV5-6 and J usage is TRBJ2-5. The germline gives CDR1 SGHDT, CDR2 YYEEEE. A total of 11 residues make up the CDR3, ends included. CDR3 residues: CASSLGARVLY.

The chain uses TRBV7-3 and TRBJ1-3; possible D gene TRBD1, 5 bases. The V gene lost 2 bases and the J gene lost 7 bases, with 15 bases spanning the gap. The CDR3 totals 15 residues. Germline V gene sequence: CDR1 SGHTA, CDR2 FQGTGA. The CDR3 region is CASSLAAGRENTIYF. In DNA form, the CDR3 reads TGTGCCAGCAGCTTAGCGGCAGGGAGAGAGAACACCATATATTTT. The full variable domain, in which reference TRBV7-3 and TRBJ1-3 provide the parts outside the CDR3, is GAGVSQTPSNKVTEKGKYVELRCDPISGHTALYWYRQSLGQGPEFLIYFQGTGAADDSGLPNDRFFAVRPEGSVSTLKIQRTERGDSAVYLCASSLAAGRENTIYFGEGSWLTVV.

The rearrangement uses TRBV6-5 and TRBJ1-3; D not resolved. V was pared by 0 bases and J by 3 bases, with 6 bases between. This CDR3 region has 14 residues. The germline V gene encodes CDR1 MNHEY and CDR2 SVGAGI. The CDR3 sequence: CASSYSRVGNTIYF. In DNA form, the CDR3 reads TGTGCCAGCAGTTACTCGAGGGTTGGAAACACCATATATTTT.

Of note for this clonotype: A single base separates this from a much larger clone, so it may be a read error. The J gene is TRBJ2-4, the V gene TRBV4-2; D gene uncertain. This CDR3 has 13 residues. The germline V gene encodes CDR1 LGHNA and CDR2 YNFKEQ. This CDR3 is CSSVEVGKNIQYF. CDR3 bases: TGTTCCAGCGTTGAGGTGGGCAAAAACATTCAGTACTTC.